These 26 T cell receptor beta chains were sequenced from one sample in a study of cytomegalovirus exposure and HLA in healthy donors. The PCR was carried out with 60 Vbeta primers and 13 Jbeta primers. Assay used: immunoSEQ multiplex PCR; TCRdb lists only in-frame clones, some missing. The sample yields 60,000 or so clones, roughly 90% seen once. Sequencing was done on a sample of PBMCs. All receptors come from a man aged 25 to 45 in good health and CMV-seropositive.

Only a few counts were recorded for this clone. An end of the junction differs from the germline gene, which may be a read error. The rearrangement joins TRBV25-1 to TRBJ1-5, with TRBD1 matching 9 bases. In germline, CDR1 is MGHDK, CDR2 SYGVNS. The CDR3 loop spans 15 amino acids. CDR3 sequence (DNA): TGTGCCAGCACGGGACCTACAGGGGGCAACCAGCCCCAGCATTTT. Amino acid sequence: CASTGPTGGNQPQHF.

This clone has only one observation. The chain combines TRBV5-1 with TRBJ2-3; TRBD2 matches at 8 bases. CDR1 SGHRS and CDR2 YFSETQ come from the germline V gene. This CDR3 has 14 amino acids. J was trimmed by 2 bases and V by 2 bases; bases with no gene match: 1. DNA for the CDR3: TGCGCCAGCAGCTTAGCGGGAGTCACAGATACGCAGTATTTT. It specifies CASSLAGVTDTQYF. Full variable domain (missing parts from reference TRBV5-1 and TRBJ2-3): KAGVTQTPRYLIKTRGQQVTLSCSPISGHRSVSWYQQTPGQGLQFLFEYFSETQRNKGNFPGRFSGRQFSNSRSEMNVSTLELGDSALYLCASSLAGVTDTQYFGPGTRLTVL.

The J gene is TRBJ2-5, the V gene TRBV28; 8 nucleotides agree with TRBD2. CDR3 size: 13 residues. Per the germline V gene, CDR1 is MDHEN and CDR2 is SYDVKM. V shed 8 bases and J 5 bases; nucleotides not matched to a gene: 7. DNA for the CDR3: TGTGCCAGCCGGGCGGGGGGCTTGGAGACCCAGTACTTC. Amino acid sequence: CASRAGGLETQYF.

This chain links TRBV5-4 with TRBJ2-5, with a possible D match to TRBD1 (8 bases). V was clipped by 3 bases and J by 3 bases, with 15 bases between them. Looked up from germline, CDR1 is SGHNT and CDR2 is YYREEE (reference sequence). The CDR3 is 15 residues long. In nucleotides, the CDR3 is TGTGCCAGCAGCTCAAGGACAGGGAGGGAAGAGACCCAGTACTTC. As protein: CASSSRTGREETQYF.

In nucleotides, the CDR3 is TGTGCCAGCAGTTCCCTTTACGAGCAGTACTTC. This translates into CASSSLYEQYF. The genes are TRBV6-5 and TRBJ2-7, with D hard to call. Germline lookup yields CDR1 MNHEY and CDR2 SVGAGI. The CDR3 has 11 residues. Trimming pared 4 bases from V and 4 bases from J, leaving 5 bases between.

This chain connects TRBV27 to TRBJ2-2, with a possible D match to TRBD1 (5 bases). Germline V gives CDR1 MNHEY, CDR2 SMNVEV (reference sequence). The CDR3 extends over 16 amino acids. The germline V and J ends were trimmed by 5 bases and 0 bases, with 13 bases remaining between them. DNA for the CDR3: TGTGCCAGCAGTCTTCGACAGCCTGCGAACACCGGGGAGCTGTTTTTT. Translated, it gives CASSLRQPANTGELFF.

The chain has TRBV5-1 and TRBJ2-7, with TRBD2 matching 12 bases. Germline values: CDR1 SGHRS, CDR2 YFSETQ. The CDR3 extends over 17 amino acids. Trimming at V came to 0 bases and at J to 6 bases, leaving 10 bases not matched to a gene. The CDR3 DNA reads as TGCGCCAGCAGCTTGGGGGGGACTAGCGGGTCTGAAACCGAGCAGTACTTC. As protein: CASSLGGTSGSETEQYF. Complete variable domain (other parts from reference TRBV5-1 and TRBJ2-7): KAGVTQTPRYLIKTRGQQVTLSCSPISGHRSVSWYQQTPGQGLQFLFEYFSETQRNKGNFPGRFSGRQFSNSRSEMNVSTLELGDSALYLCASSLGGTSGSETEQYFGPGTRLTVT.

The chain uses TRBV19 and TRBJ1-1, with D maybe TRBD1 (5 bases). Per the germline V gene, CDR1 is LNHDA and CDR2 is SQIVND (reference sequence). The CDR3 is 14 residues long. Trimming removed 6 bases from V and 0 bases from J, with 11 bases in between. CDR3 in amino acids: CASRPDRLNTEAFF. The CDR3 nucleotides read TGTGCCAGTAGGCCCGACAGATTGAACACTGAAGCTTTCTTT.

The rearrangement links TRBV29-1 to TRBJ2-3, with D maybe TRBD1 (6 bases). From germline, CDR1 is SQVTM and CDR2 ANQGSEA. The CDR3 length is 12 residues. The CDR3 DNA reads TGCAGTCAGGGGCGGTCCGCAGATACGCAGTATTTT. This sequence encodes CSQGRSADTQYF.

This chain joins TRBV19 and TRBJ1-2; tentatively, D is TRBD1 (6 bases). CDR3 length: 15 residues. Germline CDR1 LNHDA, CDR2 SQIVND (reference sequence). V was trimmed by 3 bases and J by 3 bases, leaving 14 bases between them. CDR3 nucleotide sequence: TGTGCCAGTAGTATCCAAACAGGGAAGGACTATGGCTACACCTTC. Amino acids: CASSIQTGKDYGYTF.

The genes are TRBV20-1 and TRBJ1-1; no clear D. The germline V gene has CDR1 DFQATT and CDR2 SNEGSKA (reference sequence). V lost 2 bases, J lost 5 bases, and 3 bases lay in between. The CDR3 length is 10 residues. CDR3 sequence (DNA): TGCAGTGCTAGACATACTGAAGCTTTCTTT. This translates into CSARHTEAFF.

The CDR3: CAISESGQSNQPQHF. CDR3 DNA: TGTGCCATCAGTGAGTCAGGACAGAGCAATCAGCCCCAGCATTTT. This rearrangement joins TRBV10-3 to TRBJ1-5; D might be TRBD1 (6 bases). V shed 0 bases and J shed 1 base, with 7 bases lying between them. The germline CDR1 and CDR2 sequences are ENHRY and SYGVKD. This CDR3 comprises 15 residues.

The chain joins TRBV18 to TRBJ1-4; D perhaps matches TRBD1 (5 bases). Trimming took off 5 bases at V and 7 bases at J, with 14 bases between the two ends. The CDR3 consists of 14 residues. Germline assignment: CDR1 KGHSH and CDR2 LQKENI. The CDR3 region is CASSLGARSEKLFF. The CDR3 nucleotides are TGTGCCAGCTCATTAGGGGCGAGAAGTGAAAAACTGTTTTTT.

This clone appeared a single time. The genes are TRBV6-4 and TRBJ2-7, with D maybe TRBD1 (5 bases). The CDR3 sequence is 14 residues long. CDR1 and CDR2 from the germline V gene are MRHNA and SNTAGT. V lost 7 bases and J lost 2, with 15 bases in between. This CDR3 reads CASKPDRETYEQYF. CDR3 bases: TGTGCCAGCAAGCCCGACAGAGAGACCTACGAGCAGTACTTC.

The chain uses TRBV5-1 and TRBJ2-3; unclear D gene. Germline V gives CDR1 SGHRS, CDR2 YFSETQ. This CDR3 is 11 amino acids long. The ends were cut back, 3 bases at V and 6 bases at J, with 5 bases in the middle. The CDR3: CASSYSDTQYF. The CDR3 DNA follows: TGCGCCAGCAGCTACAGTGATACGCAGTATTTT.

This clone was counted only a few times. This chain connects TRBV2 to TRBJ1-1; D remains unclear. V lost 5 bases and J lost 0, with 10 bases in between. The germline gives CDR1 SNHLY, CDR2 FYNNEI. CDR3 length equals 14 residues. This CDR3 is CASSQTGMNTEAFF. The CDR3 bases are TGTGCCAGCAGTCAGACTGGAATGAACACTGAAGCTTTCTTT. The full variable domain, its missing parts supplied by reference TRBV2 and TRBJ1-1, is EPEVTQTPSHQVTQMGQEVILRCVPISNHLYFYWYRQILGQKVEFLVSFYNNEISEKSEIFDDQFSVERPDGSNFTLKIRSTKLEDSAMYFCASSQTGMNTEAFFGQGTRLTVV.

The chain uses TRBV5-1 and TRBJ2-2; TRBD2 matches 10 bases. After removal of 1 base from V and 5 bases from J, the junction contained 2 bases not matched to a gene. Germline assignment: CDR1 SGHRS and CDR2 YFSETQ. The CDR3 is 15 amino acids. The CDR3 DNA reads as TGCGCCAGCAGCTTGACTAGCGGGATTACCGGGGAGCTGTTTTTT. This codes for CASSLTSGITGELFF.

V gene TRBV28 combines with J gene TRBJ1-5; 8 nucleotides line up with TRBD1. The CDR3 is 16 amino acids. Trimming took 4 bases from V and 1 from J; bases not matched to a gene: 6. The germline V gene has CDR1 MDHEN and CDR2 SYDVKM. The CDR3 sequence: CASSWRTGNSNQPQHF. The CDR3 DNA sequence: TGTGCCAGCAGTTGGAGGACAGGGAACAGCAATCAGCCCCAGCATTTT.

The chain is built from TRBV6-5 and TRBJ1-5; 7 nucleotides align to TRBD1. The CDR3 runs to 15 residues. J gave up 3 bases and V 4 bases, and 6 bases lay outside the gene matches. Per the germline V gene, CDR1 is MNHEY and CDR2 is SVGAGI. Written as DNA, the CDR3 is TGTGCCAGCAGTTCACTCGGGACAGTCAATCAGCCCCAGCATTTT. Amino acid sequence: CASSSLGTVNQPQHF.

The CDR3 spells CASSYRDRIYEQYF. The CDR3 nucleotides are TGTGCCAGCAGCTACCGGGACAGAATCTACGAGCAGTACTTC. V gene TRBV5-6 combines with J gene TRBJ2-7; 7 bases map to TRBD1. The CDR3 has 14 amino acids. The junction had 6 bases not matched to a gene; V was cut back by 3 bases and J by 3 bases. The germline CDR1 and CDR2 sequences are SGHDT and YYEEEE.

This chain links TRBV5-1 with TRBJ2-1, with 13 bases matching TRBD2. The ends lost 4 bases at V and 5 bases at J; junction bases unmatched: 3. In germline, CDR1 is SGHRS, CDR2 YFSETQ. This CDR3 is 15 amino acids long. The CDR3 DNA follows: TGCGCCAGCAGCACGGGACTAGCGGGGAACAATGAGCAGTTCTTC. It translates to CASSTGLAGNNEQFF.

In regard to this clone: Other DNA sequences in the sample encode the same CDR3. The CDR3 spells CASSEDREPLYDEQYF. The DNA for the CDR3 is TGTGCCAGCAGTGAGGACAGGGAGCCCCTTTACGACGAGCAGTACTTC. This chain connects TRBV2 to TRBJ2-7; 8 bases agree with TRBD1. This CDR3 region has 16 residues. Per germline, CDR1 SNHLY and CDR2 FYNNEI. Trimming cost V 3 bases and J 5 bases; bases outside gene matches: 12.

This chain joins TRBV15 and TRBJ1-4, with TRBD1 as a possible D gene (5 bases). V shed 0 bases and J shed 7 bases, with 6 bases lying between them. Germline-derived CDR1 and CDR2 are LNHNV and YYDKDF (reference sequence). This CDR3 is 13 amino acids long. Here the CDR3 DNA reads TGTGCCACCAGCAGAGATACAGGTGAAAAACTGTTTTTT. This sequence encodes CATSRDTGEKLFF.

The V gene is TRBV7-8, the J gene TRBJ2-5; 11 nucleotides line up with TRBD1. The CDR3 has 16 residues. The J segment lost 5 bases and the V segment lost 1 base, leaving 6 bases of the junction unmatched. CDR1 and CDR2 (germline): SGHVS, FQNEAQ. The CDR3 loop is CASSLERTGGGETQYF. CDR3 DNA: TGTGCCAGCAGCTTAGAAAGGACAGGGGGCGGGGAGACCCAGTACTTC.

The chain links TRBV11-3 to TRBJ2-7; D not resolved. Trimming took off 0 bases at V and 4 bases at J, with 13 bases between the two ends. Germline loops: CDR1 SGHNT, CDR2 YENEEA. The CDR3 has 15 amino acids. The CDR3 sequence is CASSLEVEKLYEQYF. The CDR3 DNA is TGTGCCAGCAGCTTAGAAGTGGAGAAGCTATACGAGCAGTACTTC.

This clone was seen only a few times. The rearrangement links TRBV25-1 to TRBJ2-1; D may be TRBD2 (6 bases). With 6 bases removed from V and 2 bases from J, the gap between germline ends came to 17 bases. The CDR3 is made up of 16 amino acids. The germline V gene encodes CDR1 MGHDK and CDR2 SYGVNS. The CDR3 sequence is CASSPPGDFTYNEQFF. Here the CDR3 DNA reads TGTGCCAGCAGCCCCCCCGGGGACTTCACCTACAATGAGCAGTTCTTC.